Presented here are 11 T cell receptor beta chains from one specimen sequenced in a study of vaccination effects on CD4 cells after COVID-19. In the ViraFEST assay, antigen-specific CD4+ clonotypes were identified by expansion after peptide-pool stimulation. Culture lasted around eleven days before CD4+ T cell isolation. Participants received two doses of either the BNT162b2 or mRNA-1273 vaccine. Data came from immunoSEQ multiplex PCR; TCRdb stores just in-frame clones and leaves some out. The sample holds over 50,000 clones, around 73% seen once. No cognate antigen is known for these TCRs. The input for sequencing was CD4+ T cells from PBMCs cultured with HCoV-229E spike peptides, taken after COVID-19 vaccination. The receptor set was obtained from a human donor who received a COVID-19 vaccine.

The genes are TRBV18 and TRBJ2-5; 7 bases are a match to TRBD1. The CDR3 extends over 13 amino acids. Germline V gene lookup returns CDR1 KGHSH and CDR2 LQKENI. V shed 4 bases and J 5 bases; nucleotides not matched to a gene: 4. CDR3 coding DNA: TGTGCCAGCTCACTCGACAGGGTTGAGACCCAGTACTTC. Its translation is CASSLDRVETQYF.

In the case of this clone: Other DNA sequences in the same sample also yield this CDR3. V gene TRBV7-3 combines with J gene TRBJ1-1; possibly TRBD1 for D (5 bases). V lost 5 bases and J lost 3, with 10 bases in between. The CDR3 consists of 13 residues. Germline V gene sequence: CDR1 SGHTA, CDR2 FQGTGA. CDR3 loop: CASSPGTYTEAFF. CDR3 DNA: TGTGCCAGCAGCCCCGGGACTTACACTGAAGCTTTCTTT.

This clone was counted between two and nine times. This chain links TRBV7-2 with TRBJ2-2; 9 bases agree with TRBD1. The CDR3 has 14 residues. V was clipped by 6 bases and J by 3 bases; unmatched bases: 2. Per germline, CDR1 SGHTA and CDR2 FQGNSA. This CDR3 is CASRRQGDTGELFF. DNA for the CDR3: TGTGCCAGCAGAAGACAGGGGGACACCGGGGAGCTGTTTTTT. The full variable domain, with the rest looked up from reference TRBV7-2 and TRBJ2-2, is GAGVSQSPSNKVTEKGKDVELRCDPISGHTALYWYRQSLGQGLEFLIYFQGNSAPDKSGLPSDRFSAERTGGSVSTLTIQRTQQEDSAVYLCASRRQGDTGELFFGEGSRLTVL.

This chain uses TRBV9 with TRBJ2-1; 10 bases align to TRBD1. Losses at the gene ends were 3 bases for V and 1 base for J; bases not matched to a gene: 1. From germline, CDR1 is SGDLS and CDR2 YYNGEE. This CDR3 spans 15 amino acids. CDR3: CASSGTGGSYNEQFF. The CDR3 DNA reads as TGTGCCAGCAGCGGGACAGGGGGATCCTACAATGAGCAGTTCTTC.

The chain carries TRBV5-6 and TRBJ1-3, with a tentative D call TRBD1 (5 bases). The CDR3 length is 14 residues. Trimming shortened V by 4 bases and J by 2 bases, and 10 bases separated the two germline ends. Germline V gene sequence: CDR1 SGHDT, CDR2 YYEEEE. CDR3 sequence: CASSRKGPGNTIYF. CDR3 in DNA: TGTGCCAGCAGCAGGAAGGGACCTGGAAACACCATATATTTT. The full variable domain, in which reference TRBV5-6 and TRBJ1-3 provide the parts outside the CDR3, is DAGVTQSPTHLIKTRGQQVTLRCSPKSGHDTVSWYQQALGQGPQFIFQYYEEEERQRGNFPDRFSGHQFPNYSSELNVNALLLGDSALYLCASSRKGPGNTIYFGEGSWLTVV.

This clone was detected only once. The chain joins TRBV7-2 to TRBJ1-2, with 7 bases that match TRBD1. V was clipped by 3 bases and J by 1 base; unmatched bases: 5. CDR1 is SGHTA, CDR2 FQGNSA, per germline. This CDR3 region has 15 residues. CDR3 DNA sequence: TGTGCCAGCAGCTTGACAGGGACTAATAACTATGGCTACACCTTC. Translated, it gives CASSLTGTNNYGYTF.

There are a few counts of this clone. The CDR3 loop reads CASSPRTENTEAFF. The CDR3 DNA is TGTGCCAGCTCACCACGAACAGAGAACACTGAAGCTTTCTTT. The chain joins TRBV18 to TRBJ1-1, with D uncertain. This CDR3 region has 14 residues. Trimming pared 1 base from V and 1 base from J, leaving 7 bases between. The germline gives CDR1 KGHSH, CDR2 LQKENI.

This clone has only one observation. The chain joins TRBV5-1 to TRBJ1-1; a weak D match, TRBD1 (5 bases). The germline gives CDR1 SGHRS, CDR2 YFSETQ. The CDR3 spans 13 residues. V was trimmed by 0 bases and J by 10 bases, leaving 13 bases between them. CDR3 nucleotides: TGCGCCAGCAGCTTGGGTCCGGGGAGGGGAGCTTTCTTT. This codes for CASSLGPGRGAFF.

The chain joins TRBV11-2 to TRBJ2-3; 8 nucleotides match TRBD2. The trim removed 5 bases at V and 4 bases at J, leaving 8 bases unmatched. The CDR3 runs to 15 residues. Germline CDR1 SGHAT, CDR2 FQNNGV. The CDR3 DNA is TGTGCCAGCAGCCGTCGGGGGGGCTGGTCAGATACGCAGTATTTT. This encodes CASSRRGGWSDTQYF.

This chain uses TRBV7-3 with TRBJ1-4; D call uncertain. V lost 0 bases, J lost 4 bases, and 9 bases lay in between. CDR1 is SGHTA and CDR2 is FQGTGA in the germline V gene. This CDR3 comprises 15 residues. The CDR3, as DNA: TGTGCCAGCAGCTTAACCAGGTCAATTAATGAAAAACTGTTTTTT. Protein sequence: CASSLTRSINEKLFF.

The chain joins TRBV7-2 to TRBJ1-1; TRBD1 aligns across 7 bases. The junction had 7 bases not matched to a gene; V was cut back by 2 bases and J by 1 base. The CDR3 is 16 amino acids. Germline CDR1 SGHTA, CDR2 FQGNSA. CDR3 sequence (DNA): TGTGCCAGCAGCTTACAGGCAGGGGGGGCGAACACTGAAGCTTTCTTT. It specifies CASSLQAGGANTEAFF.